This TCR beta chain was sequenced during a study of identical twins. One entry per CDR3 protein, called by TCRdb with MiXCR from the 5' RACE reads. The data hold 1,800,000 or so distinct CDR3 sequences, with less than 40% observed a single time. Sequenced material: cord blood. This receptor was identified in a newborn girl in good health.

As DNA, the CDR3 is TGCAGTGCTAGCCCACTAGCGGGAGCCGACAATGAGCAGTTCTTC. Translation: CSASPLAGADNEQFF. The rearrangement uses TRBV20-1 and TRBJ2-1, with 11 bases identical to TRBD2. V lost 3 bases and J lost 5; bases outside the gene matches: 6. Germline V gene data show CDR1 as DFQATT and CDR2 as SNEGSKA (reference sequence). CDR3 length: 15 residues.